This is a list of T cell receptor beta chains from one sample in a study of CD8+CD57+ T cells in acquired aplastic anemia. A single record per CDR3 protein comes from TCRdb applying MiXCR to the reads. The table has a few hundred thousand distinct CDR3 sequences, under 50% seen once. Source material: sorted CD4+, CD8+, or CD8+CD57+ T cells (not recorded which) from PBMCs. Receptors were obtained from a human donor with aplastic anemia. The CDR3 runs from the conserved cysteine through the conserved F or W. The D gene is left open where the match is weak. A row's size may be missing; if present it is once, few, many or a size class.

- TRBJ1-2 - TRBV7-2 CASSFSPADYGYTF TGTGCCAGCAGCTTTTCTCCGGCAGACTATGGCTACACCTTC
TRBD1 TRBJ1-6 - TRBV7-9 CASSPGQDYNSPLHF TGTGCCAGCAGCCCCGGACAGGATTATAATTCACCCCTCCACTTT
- TRBJ2-5 many TRBV12-3/TRBV12-4 CASSPWVETQYF TGTGCCAGCAGCCCATGGGTAGAGACCCAGTACTTC
TRBD2 TRBJ2-3 once TRBV24-1 CATSGGTSGTDTQYF TGTGCCACCAGTGGCGGGACTAGCGGGACAGATACGCAGTATTTT
TRBD2 TRBJ2-1 - TRBV30 CAWGWTSGYNEQFF TGTGCCTGGGGCTGGACTAGCGGCTACAATGAGCAGTTCTTC
- TRBJ2-7 - TRBV18 CASSRQTGGLIYEQYF TGTGCCAGCTCAAGACAGACGGGGGGCTTAATCTACGAGCAGTACTTC
- TRBJ2-7 - TRBV19 CASSIDGESYEQYF TGTGCCAGTAGTATAGATGGGGAGAGCTACGAGCAGTACTTC
TRBD2 TRBJ2-3 - TRBV20-1 CSAGLGSGGAGTDTQYF TGCAGTGCTGGCTTGGGTAGCGGGGGGGCCGGGACAGATACGCAGTATTTT
- TRBJ1-2 few TRBV10-3 CAISPRGGGIPLGGYTF TGTGCCATCAGTCCCCGCGGTGGGGGGATACCCTTAGGGGGCTACACCTTC
TRBD1 TRBJ2-5 - TRBV2 CASSVQGSWETQYF TGTGCCAGCAGTGTACAGGGGTCCTGGGAGACCCAGTACTTC
- TRBJ1-2 few TRBV28 CASRAPRGLSYGYTF TGTGCCAGCAGAGCCCCACGGGGGCTGAGCTATGGCTACACCTTC
- TRBJ2-7 many TRBV18 CASSPPGQGSYEQYF TGTGCCAGCTCACCACCGGGGCAGGGTTCCTACGAGCAGTACTTC
- TRBJ1-3 - TRBV11-2 CASSFWTAGNTIYF TGTGCCAGCAGCTTTTGGACAGCTGGAAACACCATATATTTT
TRBD1 TRBJ2-3 many TRBV7-9 CASSRGGNPPTDTQYF TGTGCCAGCAGTCGAGGGGGCAACCCCCCCACAGATACGCAGTATTTT
- TRBJ2-3 - TRBV19 CASSSPTPGSDTQYF TGTGCCAGCAGCTCCCCAACTCCGGGTTCAGATACGCAGTATTTT
- TRBJ2-7 - TRBV5-1 CASENLPGGYEQYF TGCGCCAGCGAAAATCTGCCGGGTGGCTACGAGCAGTACTTC
TRBD1 TRBJ2-3 - TRBV20-1 CSAQQGTASTDTQYF TGCAGTGCTCAACAGGGGACCGCGAGCACAGATACGCAGTATTTT
TRBD1 TRBJ1-5 many TRBV19 CASSLTGGAGNQPQHF TGTGCCAGTAGTCTGACAGGGGGTGCCGGCAATCAGCCCCAGCATTTT
- TRBJ2-7 many TRBV7-9 CASSWGATGEQYF TGTGCCAGCAGCTGGGGGGCAACCGGGGAGCAGTACTTC
- TRBJ1-5 - TRBV24-1 CATSEFGSGTQHF -
- TRBJ1-2 - TRBV7-2 CASNGGTGGSYTF TGTGCCAGCAACGGAGGGACGGGTGGAAGCTACACCTTC
TRBD2 TRBJ2-1 - TRBV6-1 CASVSGGAFNEQFF TGTGCCAGCGTTAGCGGGGGGGCCTTCAATGAGCAGTTCTTC
- TRBJ1-3 many TRBV10-3 CAISEWGPHFSGNTIYF TGTGCCATCAGTGAGTGGGGACCGCACTTCTCTGGAAACACCATATATTTT